The 21 T cell receptor beta chains given below trace back to one sample, sequenced in a study of cytomegalovirus exposure and HLA in healthy donors. It was with 60 Vbeta and 13 Jbeta primers that the PCR ran. Some clones are missing from TCRdb's copy, which holds only in-frame ones; the method was immunoSEQ multiplex PCR. This sample has about 63,000 clones, with 73% found just once. The sequencing sample was made of PBMCs. These receptors originate from a man over 45 in good health and CMV-seronegative.

The chain carries TRBV5-1 and TRBJ2-5; the D gene is possibly TRBD2 (5 bases). The last part of the DNA fits TRBJ2-7 better; the J call may be wrong. In germline, CDR1 is SGHRS, CDR2 YFSETQ. The CDR3 consists of 15 residues. Here the CDR3 reads CASTPLGGGAYEQYF. CDR3 bases: TGCGCCAGCACCCCGCTTGGAGGCGGAGCCTACGAGCAGTACTTC.

V gene TRBV19 combines with J gene TRBJ1-1, with D perhaps matching TRBD1 (6 bases). Germline lookup yields CDR1 LNHDA and CDR2 SQIVND (reference sequence). V was pared by 5 bases and J by 4 bases, with 17 bases between. The CDR3 runs to 15 residues. This chain's CDR3 is CASSASTGSVTEAFF. CDR3 DNA sequence: TGTGCCAGTAGTGCTTCCACAGGGTCGGTCACTGAAGCTTTCTTT.

This clone occurred a few times. The chain is built from TRBV19 and TRBJ2-2; TRBD1 agrees at 7 bases. Germline lookup yields CDR1 LNHDA and CDR2 SQIVND (reference sequence). The CDR3 consists of 18 residues. Germline trimming cut 6 bases from V and 1 base from J; bases unmatched to any gene: 14. The DNA of the CDR3 is TGTGCCAGTAGCCGCCTCGGGACAGTCTGGATGAACACCGGGGAGCTGTTTTTT. Encoded protein: CASSRLGTVWMNTGELFF.

The CDR3 DNA reads as TGTGCCAGCCTCTCCCGGGGACAGGTGATTCCTGAAGCTTTCTTT. Translation: CASLSRGQVIPEAFF. The rearrangement uses TRBV6-6 and TRBJ1-1, with TRBD1 matching over 8 bases. CDR3 size: 15 residues. Unmatched junction bases numbered 14, after V lost 8 bases and J lost 6 bases. Germline V gene sequence: CDR1 MNHNY, CDR2 SVGAGI (reference sequence).

The chain couples TRBV27 to TRBJ1-5, with TRBD1 identical over 11 bases. V gave up 6 bases and J gave up 4 bases; unmatched junction bases: 11. The CDR3 has 17 amino acids. CDR1 is MNHEY and CDR2 is SMNVEV in the germline V gene (reference sequence). The CDR3 bases are TGTGCCAGCAGGGGGGGGACAGGGGGAGGACGTAATCAGCCCCAGCATTTT. This encodes CASRGGTGGGRNQPQHF.

The rearrangement links TRBV13 to TRBJ2-7; TRBD1 matches at 7 bases. The CDR3 is made up of 14 amino acids. Germline loops: CDR1 PRHDT, CDR2 FYEKMQ (reference sequence). The J segment lost 6 bases and the V segment lost 1 base, leaving 6 bases of the junction unmatched. CDR3 region: CASSLVAGGAEQYF. In nucleotides, the CDR3 is TGTGCCAGCAGCTTAGTCGCAGGGGGAGCCGAGCAGTACTTC.

V usage is TRBV30 and J usage is TRBJ1-2, with unresolved D. Germline CDR1 is GTSNPN and CDR2 is SVGIG (reference sequence). This CDR3 comprises 11 residues. Trimming left V 3 bases short and J 2 bases short, with 4 bases between. The CDR3 DNA is TGTGCCTGGAGACAGAACTATGGCTACACCTTC. Translation gives CAWRQNYGYTF.

This clone appeared a single time. V gene TRBV5-1 combines with J gene TRBJ2-5; 10 bases match TRBD1. TRBJ2-7 matches the DNA end more closely, so the J call is doubtful. The V gene's germline CDR1 is SGHRS and CDR2 YFSETQ. The length of the CDR3 is 16 residues. The DNA for the CDR3 is TGCGCCAGCAGCTCTCTAGCCGACAGGGGGCGCGGCGAGCAGTACTTC. Translation gives CASSSLADRGRGEQYF.

This rearrangement joins TRBV19 to TRBJ2-6; 9 bases align to TRBD1. This CDR3 comprises 17 residues. The V gene end was trimmed by 5 bases and the J gene end by 1 base; junction bases not matched to a gene: 6. Germline V CDR1 and CDR2: LNHDA, SQIVND (reference sequence). DNA of the CDR3: TGTGCCAGTAGTGTCGGGACAGGGCAATCTGGGGCCAACGTCCTGACTTTC. Translated: CASSVGTGQSGANVLTF.

J is TRBJ2-2 and V is TRBV30; TRBD1 agrees at 7 bases. V lost 4 bases to trimming and J lost 3 bases; unmatched junction nucleotides: 8. Germline assignment: CDR1 GTSNPN and CDR2 SVGIG (reference sequence). This CDR3 is built from 15 residues. The CDR3 DNA reads TGTGCCTGGACAAGACAGGGCGCGGACACCGGGGAGCTGTTTTTT. Translation: CAWTRQGADTGELFF.

V and J are TRBV7-8 and TRBJ2-6, with D possibly matching TRBD2 (7 bases). The CDR3 totals 18 residues. Germline V gene sequence: CDR1 SGHVS, CDR2 FQNEAQ. Trimming removed 4 bases at V and 1 base at J, with 17 bases between. The CDR3 protein is CASSSEGGEESGANVLTF. In DNA, the CDR3 is TGTGCCAGCAGCTCGGAGGGGGGGGAGGAGTCTGGGGCCAACGTCCTGACTTTC.

The gene calls are TRBV29-1 and TRBJ1-2; D unclear. The V gene lost 3 bases and the J gene lost 7 bases, with 18 bases spanning the gap. Germline V CDR1 and CDR2: SQVTM, ANQGSEA. The CDR3 runs 14 residues. The CDR3 region has the DNA TGCAGCGTTGACAGCGGGTCGGAAATCGGTGGCTACACCTTC. Residues: CSVDSGSEIGGYTF.

J is TRBJ1-3 and V is TRBV5-4, with TRBD1 matching over 7 bases. CDR3 length: 16 residues. Trimming at V came to 5 bases and at J to 4 bases, leaving 12 bases not matched to a gene. The germline V gene has CDR1 SGHNT and CDR2 YYREEE (reference sequence). The CDR3 bases are TGTGCCAGCAGTTCAGACCCGACAGGGACGGGAAACACCATATATTTT. Translation gives CASSSDPTGTGNTIYF.

The V gene is TRBV11-1, the J gene TRBJ1-2; 8 bases are shared with TRBD1. Germline CDR1 SGHAT, CDR2 FQDESV (reference sequence). V trimming: 2 bases; J trimming: 4 bases; junction bases outside the gene matches: 9. The CDR3 is 16 residues long. Here the CDR3 reads CASSLWRQGAIYGYTF. CDR3 sequence (DNA): TGTGCCAGCAGCTTATGGCGGCAGGGGGCGATCTATGGCTACACCTTC.

The chain links TRBV5-6 to TRBJ1-3; no clear D. Trimming pared 5 bases from V and 4 bases from J, leaving 10 bases between. Germline V lookup: CDR1 SGHDT, CDR2 YYEEEE. This CDR3 comprises 13 residues. Here the CDR3 reads CASRLTPGNTIYF. The CDR3 DNA reads TGTGCCAGCAGGCTAACCCCGGGAAACACCATATATTTT.

V usage is TRBV9 and J usage is TRBJ2-3, with a possible D match to TRBD2 (5 bases). Trimming removed 4 bases from V and 5 bases from J, with 14 bases in between. The CDR3 is made up of 14 amino acids. CDR1 is SGDLS and CDR2 is YYNGEE in the germline V gene. The CDR3 loop is CASSSGSKGDTQYF. The CDR3 nucleotides are TGTGCCAGCAGCTCGGGATCAAAGGGAGATACGCAGTATTTT.

The J gene is TRBJ1-6, the V gene TRBV29-1; D is ambiguous. CDR3 length: 15 amino acids. Trimming took 0 bases from V and 9 from J, leaving 15 bases between them. Germline CDR1 SQVTM, CDR2 ANQGSEA. In nucleotides, the CDR3 is TGCAGCGTTGAAGATAGCCCCTCGGCGGGTTCACCCCTCCACTTT. Its protein product is CSVEDSPSAGSPLHF.

As for this clone: One junction end disagrees with the germline gene, perhaps due to a read error. The chain is built from TRBV5-1 and TRBJ2-5; 9 positions agree with TRBD2. This CDR3 region has 16 residues. Germline CDR1 and CDR2: SGHRS and YFSETQ. Here the CDR3 DNA reads TGCGCCAGCACACCTCTTGGCGGGGGGGTGCAAGAGGCCCAGTACTTC. Its protein product is CASTPLGGGVQEAQYF.

The chain carries TRBV6-5 and TRBJ2-3; D is possibly TRBD1 (5 bases). Germline CDR1 is MNHEY and CDR2 is SVGAGI. CDR3 length: 12 amino acids. V was trimmed by 6 bases and J by 7 bases, leaving 11 bases between them. CDR3 residues: CASSPPGYTQYF. In DNA, the CDR3 is TGTGCCAGCAGCCCCCCAGGGTATACGCAGTATTTT.

The chain links TRBV12-5 to TRBJ1-1, with D possibly matching TRBD1 (5 bases). V was shortened by 5 bases and J by 7 bases, with 11 bases between the two germline ends. The germline gives CDR1 LGHNT, CDR2 FRNRAP. CDR3 length: 12 amino acids. The chain's CDR3 is CASGPRQLEAFF. CDR3 nucleotides: TGTGCTAGTGGTCCGCGACAGCTTGAAGCTTTCTTT.

This clone was found a few times. The rearrangement uses TRBV6-1 and TRBJ2-3, with D perhaps TRBD2 (5 bases). The CDR3 covers 14 residues. Germline-derived CDR1 and CDR2 are MNHNS and SASEGT. Trimming took 7 bases from V and 2 from J, leaving 13 bases between them. The CDR3 loop is CASMGARDTDTQYF. CDR3 coding DNA: TGTGCCAGCATGGGAGCGAGAGACACAGATACGCAGTATTTT.